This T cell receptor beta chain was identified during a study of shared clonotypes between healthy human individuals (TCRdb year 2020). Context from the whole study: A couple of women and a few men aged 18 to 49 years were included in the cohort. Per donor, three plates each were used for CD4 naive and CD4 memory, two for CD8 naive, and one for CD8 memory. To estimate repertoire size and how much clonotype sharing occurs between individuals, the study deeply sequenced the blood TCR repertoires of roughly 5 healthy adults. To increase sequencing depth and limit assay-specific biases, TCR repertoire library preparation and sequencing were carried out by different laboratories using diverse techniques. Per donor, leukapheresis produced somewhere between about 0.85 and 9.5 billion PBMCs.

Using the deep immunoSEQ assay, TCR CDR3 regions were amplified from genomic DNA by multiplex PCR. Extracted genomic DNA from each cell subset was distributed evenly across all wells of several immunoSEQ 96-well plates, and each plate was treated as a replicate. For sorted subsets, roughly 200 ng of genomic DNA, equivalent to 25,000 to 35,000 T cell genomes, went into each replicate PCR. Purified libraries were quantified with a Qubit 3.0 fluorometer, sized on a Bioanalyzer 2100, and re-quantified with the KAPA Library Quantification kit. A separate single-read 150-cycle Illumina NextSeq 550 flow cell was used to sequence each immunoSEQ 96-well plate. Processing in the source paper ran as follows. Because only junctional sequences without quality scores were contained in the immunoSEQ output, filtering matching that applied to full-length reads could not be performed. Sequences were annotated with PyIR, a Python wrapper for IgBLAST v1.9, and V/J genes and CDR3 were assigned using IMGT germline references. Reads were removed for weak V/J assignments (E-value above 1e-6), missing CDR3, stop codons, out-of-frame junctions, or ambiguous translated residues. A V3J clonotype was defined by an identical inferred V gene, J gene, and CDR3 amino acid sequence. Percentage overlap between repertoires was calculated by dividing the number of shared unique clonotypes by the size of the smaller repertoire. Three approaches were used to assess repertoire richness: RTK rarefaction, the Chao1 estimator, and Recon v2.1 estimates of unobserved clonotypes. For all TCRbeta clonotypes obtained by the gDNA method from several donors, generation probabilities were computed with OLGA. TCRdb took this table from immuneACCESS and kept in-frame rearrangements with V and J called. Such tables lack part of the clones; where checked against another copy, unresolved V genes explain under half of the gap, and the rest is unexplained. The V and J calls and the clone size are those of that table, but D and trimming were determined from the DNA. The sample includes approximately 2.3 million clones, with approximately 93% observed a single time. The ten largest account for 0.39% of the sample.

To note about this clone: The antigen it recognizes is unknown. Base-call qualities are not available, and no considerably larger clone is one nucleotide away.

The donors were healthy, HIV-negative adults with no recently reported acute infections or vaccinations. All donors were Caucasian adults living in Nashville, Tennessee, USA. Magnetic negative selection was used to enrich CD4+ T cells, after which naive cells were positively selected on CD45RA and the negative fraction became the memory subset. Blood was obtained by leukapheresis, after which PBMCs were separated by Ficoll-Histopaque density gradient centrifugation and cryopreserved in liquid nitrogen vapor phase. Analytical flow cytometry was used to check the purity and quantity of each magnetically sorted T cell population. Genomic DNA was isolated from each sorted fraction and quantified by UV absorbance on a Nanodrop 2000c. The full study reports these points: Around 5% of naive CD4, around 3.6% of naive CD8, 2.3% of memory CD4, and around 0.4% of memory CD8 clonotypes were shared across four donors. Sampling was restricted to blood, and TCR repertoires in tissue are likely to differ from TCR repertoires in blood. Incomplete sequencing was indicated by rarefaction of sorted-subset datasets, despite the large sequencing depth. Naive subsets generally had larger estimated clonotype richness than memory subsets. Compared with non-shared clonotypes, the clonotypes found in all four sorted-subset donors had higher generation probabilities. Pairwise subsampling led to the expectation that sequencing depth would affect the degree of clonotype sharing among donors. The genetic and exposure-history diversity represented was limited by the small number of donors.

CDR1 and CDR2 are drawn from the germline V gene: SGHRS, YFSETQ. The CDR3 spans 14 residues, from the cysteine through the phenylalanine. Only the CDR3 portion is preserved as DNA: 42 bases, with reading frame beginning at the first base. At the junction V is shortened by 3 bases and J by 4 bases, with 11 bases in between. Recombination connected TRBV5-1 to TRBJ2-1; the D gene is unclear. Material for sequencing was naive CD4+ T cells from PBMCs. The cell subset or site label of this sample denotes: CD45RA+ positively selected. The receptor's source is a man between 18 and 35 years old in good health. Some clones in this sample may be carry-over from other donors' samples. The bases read TGCGCCAGCAGCTACCTAGTGAGTTACAATGAGCAGTTCTTC. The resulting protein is CASSYLVSYNEQFF.